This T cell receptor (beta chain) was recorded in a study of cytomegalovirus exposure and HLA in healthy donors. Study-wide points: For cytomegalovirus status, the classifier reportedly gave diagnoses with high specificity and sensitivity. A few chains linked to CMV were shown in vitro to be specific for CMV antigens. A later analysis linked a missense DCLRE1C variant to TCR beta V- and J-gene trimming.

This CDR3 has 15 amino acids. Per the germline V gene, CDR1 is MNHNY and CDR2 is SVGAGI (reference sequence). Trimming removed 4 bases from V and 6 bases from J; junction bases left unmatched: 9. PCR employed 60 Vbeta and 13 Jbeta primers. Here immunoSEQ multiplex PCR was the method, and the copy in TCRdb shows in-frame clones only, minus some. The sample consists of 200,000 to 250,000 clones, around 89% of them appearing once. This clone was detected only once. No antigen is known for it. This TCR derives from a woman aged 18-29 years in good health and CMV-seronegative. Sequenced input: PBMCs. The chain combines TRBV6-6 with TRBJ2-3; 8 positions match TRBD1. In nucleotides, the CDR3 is TGTGCCAGCAGTTCCCCGACAGGGGCGGGCGATACGCAGTATTTT. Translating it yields CASSSPTGAGDTQYF.